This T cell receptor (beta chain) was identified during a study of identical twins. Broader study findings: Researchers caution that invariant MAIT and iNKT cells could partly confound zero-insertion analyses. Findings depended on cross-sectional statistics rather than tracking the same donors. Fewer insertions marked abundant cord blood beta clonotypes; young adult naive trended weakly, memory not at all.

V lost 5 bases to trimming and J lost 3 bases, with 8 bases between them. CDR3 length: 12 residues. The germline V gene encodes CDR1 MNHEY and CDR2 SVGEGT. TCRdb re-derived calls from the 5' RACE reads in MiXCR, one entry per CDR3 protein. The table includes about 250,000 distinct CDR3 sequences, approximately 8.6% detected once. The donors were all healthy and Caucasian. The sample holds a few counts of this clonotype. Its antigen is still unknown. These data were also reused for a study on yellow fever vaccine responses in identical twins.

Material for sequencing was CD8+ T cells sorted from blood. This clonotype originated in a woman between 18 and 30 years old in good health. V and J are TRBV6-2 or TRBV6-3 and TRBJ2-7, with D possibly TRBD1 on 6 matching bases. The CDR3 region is CASSTGNYEQYF. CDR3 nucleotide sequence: TGTGCCAGCAGTACAGGGAACTACGAGCAGTACTTC.